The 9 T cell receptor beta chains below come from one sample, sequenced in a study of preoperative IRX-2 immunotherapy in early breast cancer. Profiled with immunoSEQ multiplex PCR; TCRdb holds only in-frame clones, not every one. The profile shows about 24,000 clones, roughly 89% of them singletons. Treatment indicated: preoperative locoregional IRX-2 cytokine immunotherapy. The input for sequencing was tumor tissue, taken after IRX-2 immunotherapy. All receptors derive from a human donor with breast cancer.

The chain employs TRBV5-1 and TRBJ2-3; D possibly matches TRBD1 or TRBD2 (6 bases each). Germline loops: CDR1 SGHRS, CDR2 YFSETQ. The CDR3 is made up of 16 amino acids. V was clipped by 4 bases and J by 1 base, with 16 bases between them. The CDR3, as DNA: TGCGCCAGCAGCAAACAAGGGGGACTTGGCACAGATACGCAGTATTTT. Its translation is CASSKQGGLGTDTQYF. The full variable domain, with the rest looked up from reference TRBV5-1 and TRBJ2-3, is KAGVTQTPRYLIKTRGQQVTLSCSPISGHRSVSWYQQTPGQGLQFLFEYFSETQRNKGNFPGRFSGRQFSNSRSEMNVSTLELGDSALYLCASSKQGGLGTDTQYFGPGTRLTVL.

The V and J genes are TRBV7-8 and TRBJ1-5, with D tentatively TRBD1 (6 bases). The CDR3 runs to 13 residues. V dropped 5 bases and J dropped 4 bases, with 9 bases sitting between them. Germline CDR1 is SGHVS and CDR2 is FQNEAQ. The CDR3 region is CASSPTGNQPQHF. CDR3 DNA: TGTGCCAGCAGCCCAACAGGGAATCAGCCCCAGCATTTT.

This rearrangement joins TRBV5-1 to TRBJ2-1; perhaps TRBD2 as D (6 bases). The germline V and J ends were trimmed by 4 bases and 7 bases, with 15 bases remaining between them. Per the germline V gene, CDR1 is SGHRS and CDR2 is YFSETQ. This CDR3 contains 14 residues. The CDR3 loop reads CASSLTDGGNEQFF. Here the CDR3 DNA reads TGCGCCAGCAGCCTCACCGATGGGGGGAATGAGCAGTTCTTC.

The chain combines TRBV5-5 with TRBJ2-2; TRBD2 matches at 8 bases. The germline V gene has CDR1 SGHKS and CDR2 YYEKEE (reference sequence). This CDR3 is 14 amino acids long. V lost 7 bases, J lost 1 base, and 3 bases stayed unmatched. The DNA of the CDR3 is TGTGCCAGCGAGCTAGCGGGGAACACCGGGGAGCTGTTTTTT. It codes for CASELAGNTGELFF.

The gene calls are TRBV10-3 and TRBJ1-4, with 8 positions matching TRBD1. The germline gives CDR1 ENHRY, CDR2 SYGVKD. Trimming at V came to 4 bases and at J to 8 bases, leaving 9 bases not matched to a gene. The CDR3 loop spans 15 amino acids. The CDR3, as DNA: TGTGCCATCAGTGCGTCCGGGACAGGAAGAGAAAAACTGTTTTTT. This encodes CAISASGTGREKLFF.

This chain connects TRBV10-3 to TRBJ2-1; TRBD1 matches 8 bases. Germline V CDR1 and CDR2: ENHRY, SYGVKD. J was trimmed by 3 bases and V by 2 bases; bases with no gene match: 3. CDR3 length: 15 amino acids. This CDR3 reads CAISEPGTGYNEQFF. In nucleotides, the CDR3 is TGTGCCATCAGTGAGCCCGGGACAGGCTACAATGAGCAGTTCTTC.

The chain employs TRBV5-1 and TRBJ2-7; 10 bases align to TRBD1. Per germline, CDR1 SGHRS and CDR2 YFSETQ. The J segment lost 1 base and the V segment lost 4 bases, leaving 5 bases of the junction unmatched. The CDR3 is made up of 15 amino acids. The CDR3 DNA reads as TGCGCCAGCAGCCCCCGGGACAGGGGATCCTACGAGCAGTACTTC. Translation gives CASSPRDRGSYEQYF.

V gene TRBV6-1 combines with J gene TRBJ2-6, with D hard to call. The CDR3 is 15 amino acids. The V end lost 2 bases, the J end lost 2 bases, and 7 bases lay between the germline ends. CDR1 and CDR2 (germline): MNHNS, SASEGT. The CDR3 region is CASSELGPGANVLTF. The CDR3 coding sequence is TGTGCCAGCAGTGAATTAGGGCCTGGGGCCAACGTCCTGACTTTC.

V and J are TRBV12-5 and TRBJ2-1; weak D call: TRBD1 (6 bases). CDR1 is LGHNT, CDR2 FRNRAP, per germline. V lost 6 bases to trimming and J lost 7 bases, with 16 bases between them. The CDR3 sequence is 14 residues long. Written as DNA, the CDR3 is TGTGCTAGTGGCCCCCGTCTTACAGGGAATGAGCAGTTCTTC. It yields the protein CASGPRLTGNEQFF.